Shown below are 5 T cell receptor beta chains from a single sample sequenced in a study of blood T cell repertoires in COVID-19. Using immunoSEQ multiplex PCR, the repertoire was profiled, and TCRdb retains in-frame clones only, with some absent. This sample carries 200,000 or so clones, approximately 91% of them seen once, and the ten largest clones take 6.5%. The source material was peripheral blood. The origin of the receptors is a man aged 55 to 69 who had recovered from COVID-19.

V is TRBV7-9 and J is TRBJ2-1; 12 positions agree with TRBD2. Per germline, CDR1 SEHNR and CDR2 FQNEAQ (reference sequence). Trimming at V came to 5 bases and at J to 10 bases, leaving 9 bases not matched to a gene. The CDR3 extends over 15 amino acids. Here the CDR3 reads CASSPPSSGRVEQFF. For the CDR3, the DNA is TGTGCCAGCAGCCCCCCCTCTAGCGGGAGGGTAGAGCAGTTCTTC.

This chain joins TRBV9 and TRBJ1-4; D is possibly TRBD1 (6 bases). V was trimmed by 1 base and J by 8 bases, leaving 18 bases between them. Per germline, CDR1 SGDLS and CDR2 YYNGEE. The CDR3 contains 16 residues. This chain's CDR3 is CASSVSGRGQWEKLFF. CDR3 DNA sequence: TGTGCCAGCAGCGTATCAGGGAGAGGACAGTGGGAAAAACTGTTTTTT.

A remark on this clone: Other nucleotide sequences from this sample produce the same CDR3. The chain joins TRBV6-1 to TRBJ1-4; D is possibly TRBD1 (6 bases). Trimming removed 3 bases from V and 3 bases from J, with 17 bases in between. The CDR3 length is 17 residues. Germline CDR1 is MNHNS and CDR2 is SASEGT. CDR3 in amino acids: CASSDRPGQGSNEKLFF. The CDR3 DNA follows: TGTGCCAGCAGTGACCGTCCGGGACAAGGATCTAATGAAAAACTGTTTTTT.

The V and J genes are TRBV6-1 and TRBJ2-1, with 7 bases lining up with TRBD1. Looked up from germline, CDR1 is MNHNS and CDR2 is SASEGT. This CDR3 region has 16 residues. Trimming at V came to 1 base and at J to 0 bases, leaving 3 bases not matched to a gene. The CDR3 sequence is CASSEERGRSYNEQFF. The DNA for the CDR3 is TGTGCCAGCAGTGAAGAAAGGGGGCGCTCCTACAATGAGCAGTTCTTC.

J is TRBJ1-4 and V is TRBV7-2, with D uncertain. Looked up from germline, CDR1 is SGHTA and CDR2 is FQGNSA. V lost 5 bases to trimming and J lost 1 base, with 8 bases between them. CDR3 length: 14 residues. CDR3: CASSPSGTNEKLFF. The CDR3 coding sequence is TGTGCCAGCAGCCCCTCCGGAACTAATGAAAAACTGTTTTTT.